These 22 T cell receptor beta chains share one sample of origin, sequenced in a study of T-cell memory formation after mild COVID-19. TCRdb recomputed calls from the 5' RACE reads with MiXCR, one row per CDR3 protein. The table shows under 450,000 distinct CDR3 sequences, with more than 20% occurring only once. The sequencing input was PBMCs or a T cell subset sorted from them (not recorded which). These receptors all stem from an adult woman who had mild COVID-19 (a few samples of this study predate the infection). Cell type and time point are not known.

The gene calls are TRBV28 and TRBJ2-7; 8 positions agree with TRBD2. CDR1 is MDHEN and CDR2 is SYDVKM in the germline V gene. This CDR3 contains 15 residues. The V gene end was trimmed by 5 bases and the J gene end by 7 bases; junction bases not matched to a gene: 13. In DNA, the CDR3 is TGTGCCAGCAGTCACAGAAGCGGGAGTCTGGGTGAGCAGTACTTC. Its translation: CASSHRSGSLGEQYF.

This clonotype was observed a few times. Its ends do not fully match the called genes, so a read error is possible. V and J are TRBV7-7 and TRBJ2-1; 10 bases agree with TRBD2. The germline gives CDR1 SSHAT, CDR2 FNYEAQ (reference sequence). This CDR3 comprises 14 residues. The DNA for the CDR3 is TGTGCTAGCAGCTCGTCTAGCGGGGGTAATGAGCAGTTCTTC. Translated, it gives CASSSSSGGNEQFF.

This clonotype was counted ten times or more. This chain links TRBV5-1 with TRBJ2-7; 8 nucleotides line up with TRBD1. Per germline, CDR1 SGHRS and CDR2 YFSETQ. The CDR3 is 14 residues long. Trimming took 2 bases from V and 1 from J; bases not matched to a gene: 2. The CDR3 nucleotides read TGCGCCAGCAGCTTCGACAGGGGATCCTACGAGCAGTACTTC. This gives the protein CASSFDRGSYEQYF. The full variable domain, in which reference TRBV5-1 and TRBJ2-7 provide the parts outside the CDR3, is KAGVTQTPRYLIKTRGQQVTLSCSPISGHRSVSWYQQTPGQGLQFLFEYFSETQRNKGNFPGRFSGRQFSNSRSEMNVSTLELGDSALYLCASSFDRGSYEQYFGPGTRLTVT.

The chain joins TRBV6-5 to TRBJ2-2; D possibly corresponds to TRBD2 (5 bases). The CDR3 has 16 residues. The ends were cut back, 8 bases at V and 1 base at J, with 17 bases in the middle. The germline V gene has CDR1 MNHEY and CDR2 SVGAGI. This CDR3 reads CASRRRRLRNTGELFF. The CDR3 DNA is TGTGCCAGCCGGCGGAGGAGACTGAGGAACACCGGGGAGCTGTTTTTT.

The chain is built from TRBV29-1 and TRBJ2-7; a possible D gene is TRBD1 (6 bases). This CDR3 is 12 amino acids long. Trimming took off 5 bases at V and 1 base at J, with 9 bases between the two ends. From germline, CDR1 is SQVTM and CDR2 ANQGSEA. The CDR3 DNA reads TGCAGCGTTAAAAGGGGGTCCTACGAGCAGTACTTC. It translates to CSVKRGSYEQYF.

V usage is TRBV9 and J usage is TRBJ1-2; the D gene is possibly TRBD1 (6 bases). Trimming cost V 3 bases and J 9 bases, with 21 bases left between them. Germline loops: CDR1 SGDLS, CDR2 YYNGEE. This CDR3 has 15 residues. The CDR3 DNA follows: TGTGCCAGCAGCGGACAACATCTGGGGGCTTATAGCTACACCTTC. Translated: CASSGQHLGAYSYTF.

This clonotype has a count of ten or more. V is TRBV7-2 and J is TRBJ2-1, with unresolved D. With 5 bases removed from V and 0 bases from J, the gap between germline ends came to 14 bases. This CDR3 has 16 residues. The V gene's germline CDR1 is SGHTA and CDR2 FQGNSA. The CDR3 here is CASSLYLSSSYNEQFF. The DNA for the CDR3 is TGTGCCAGCAGCCTATACTTGTCGAGCTCCTACAATGAGCAGTTCTTC.

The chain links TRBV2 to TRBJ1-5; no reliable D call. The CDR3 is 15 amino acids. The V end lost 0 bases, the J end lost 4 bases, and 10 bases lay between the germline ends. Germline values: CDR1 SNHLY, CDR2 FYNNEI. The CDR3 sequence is CASSEAPRRNQPQHF. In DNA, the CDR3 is TGTGCCAGCAGTGAAGCACCGAGGCGAAATCAGCCCCAGCATTTT.

CDR3 protein: CAISVSYEQYF. In DNA form, the CDR3 reads TGTGCCATCAGTGTTTCCTACGAGCAGTACTTC. The J gene is TRBJ2-7, the V gene TRBV10-3, with unresolved D. CDR1 and CDR2 (germline): ENHRY, SYGVKD. This CDR3 comprises 11 residues. Deletions cut 4 bases from V and 1 base from J, with 2 bases between.

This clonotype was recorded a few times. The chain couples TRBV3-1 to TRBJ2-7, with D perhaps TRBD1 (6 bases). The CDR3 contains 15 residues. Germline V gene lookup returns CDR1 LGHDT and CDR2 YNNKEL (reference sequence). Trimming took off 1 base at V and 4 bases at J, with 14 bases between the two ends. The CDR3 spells CASSQVRDTSYEQYF. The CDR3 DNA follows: TGTGCCAGCAGCCAAGTTCGGGACACATCATACGAGCAGTACTTC.

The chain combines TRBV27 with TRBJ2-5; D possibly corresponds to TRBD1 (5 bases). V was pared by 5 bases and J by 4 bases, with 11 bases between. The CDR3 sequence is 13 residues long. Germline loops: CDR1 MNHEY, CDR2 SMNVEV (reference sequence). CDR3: CASSPDTGETQYF. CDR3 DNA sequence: TGTGCCAGCAGTCCCGACACAGGAGAGACCCAGTACTTC.

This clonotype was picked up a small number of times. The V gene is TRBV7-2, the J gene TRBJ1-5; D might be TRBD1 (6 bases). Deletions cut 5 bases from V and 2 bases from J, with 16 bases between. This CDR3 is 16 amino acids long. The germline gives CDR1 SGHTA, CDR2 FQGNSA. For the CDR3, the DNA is TGTGCCAGCAGCCCACCAGGGGCAGGGGGCAATCAGCCCCAGCATTTT. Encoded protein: CASSPPGAGGNQPQHF.

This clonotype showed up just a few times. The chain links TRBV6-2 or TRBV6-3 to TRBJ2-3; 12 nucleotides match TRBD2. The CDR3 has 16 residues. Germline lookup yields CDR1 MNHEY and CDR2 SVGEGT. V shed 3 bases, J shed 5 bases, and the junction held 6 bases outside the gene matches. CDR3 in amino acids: CASSYPSGRAKDTQYF. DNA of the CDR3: TGTGCCAGCAGTTATCCTAGCGGGAGGGCCAAAGATACGCAGTATTTT.

The CDR3: CASSEFGGYTF. The CDR3 nucleotides are TGTGCCAGCAGCGAATTCGGCGGCTACACCTTC. The chain links TRBV7-9 to TRBJ1-2; D is unresolved. Germline-derived CDR1 and CDR2 are SEHNR and FQNEAQ (reference sequence). There are 11 residues in the CDR3. V was cut by 5 bases and J by 8 bases, with 9 bases left in between.

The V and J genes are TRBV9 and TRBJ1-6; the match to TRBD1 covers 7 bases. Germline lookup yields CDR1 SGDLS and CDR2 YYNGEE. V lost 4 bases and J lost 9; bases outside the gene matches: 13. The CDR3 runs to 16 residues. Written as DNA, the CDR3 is TGTGCCAGCAGCTTTACAACAGGGGCTGGAGGTTCACCCCTCCACTTT. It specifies CASSFTTGAGGSPLHF.

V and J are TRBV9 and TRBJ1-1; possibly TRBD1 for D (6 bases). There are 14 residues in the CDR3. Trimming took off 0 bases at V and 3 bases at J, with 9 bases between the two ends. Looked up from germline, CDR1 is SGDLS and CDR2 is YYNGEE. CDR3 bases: TGTGCCAGCAGCGTAGAACAGGGACACACTGAAGCTTTCTTT. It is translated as CASSVEQGHTEAFF.

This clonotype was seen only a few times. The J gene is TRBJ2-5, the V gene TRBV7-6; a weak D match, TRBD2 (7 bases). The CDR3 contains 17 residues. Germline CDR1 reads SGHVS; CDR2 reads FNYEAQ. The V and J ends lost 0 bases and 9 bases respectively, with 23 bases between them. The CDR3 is CASSLAPPAGAPRAQYF. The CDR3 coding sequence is TGTGCCAGCAGCTTAGCCCCACCCGCGGGGGCCCCCAGGGCCCAGTACTTC.

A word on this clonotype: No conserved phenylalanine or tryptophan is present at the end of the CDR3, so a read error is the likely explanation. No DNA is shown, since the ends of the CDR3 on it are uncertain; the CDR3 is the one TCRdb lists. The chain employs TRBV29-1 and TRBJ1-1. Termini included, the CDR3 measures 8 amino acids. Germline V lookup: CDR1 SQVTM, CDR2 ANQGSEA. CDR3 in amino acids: CSVDGETN.

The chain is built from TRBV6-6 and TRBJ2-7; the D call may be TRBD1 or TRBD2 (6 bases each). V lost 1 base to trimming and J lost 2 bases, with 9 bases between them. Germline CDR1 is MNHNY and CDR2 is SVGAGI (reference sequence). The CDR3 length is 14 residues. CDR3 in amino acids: CASSYWGAAYEQYF. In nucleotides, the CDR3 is TGTGCCAGCAGTTACTGGGGGGCGGCCTACGAGCAGTACTTC.

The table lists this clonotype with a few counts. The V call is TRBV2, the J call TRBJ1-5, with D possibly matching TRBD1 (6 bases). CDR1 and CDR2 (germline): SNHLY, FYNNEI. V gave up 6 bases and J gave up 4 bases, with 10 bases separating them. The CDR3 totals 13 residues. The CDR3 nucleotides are TGTGCCAGCAGCCGAGGACAGAATCAGCCCCAGCATTTT. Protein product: CASSRGQNQPQHF.

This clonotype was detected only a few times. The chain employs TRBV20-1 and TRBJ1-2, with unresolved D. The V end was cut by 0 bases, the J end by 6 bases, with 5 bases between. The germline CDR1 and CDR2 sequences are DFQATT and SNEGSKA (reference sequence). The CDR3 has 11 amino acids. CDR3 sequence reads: CSARERDGYTF. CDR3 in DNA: TGCAGTGCTAGAGAACGGGATGGCTACACCTTC.

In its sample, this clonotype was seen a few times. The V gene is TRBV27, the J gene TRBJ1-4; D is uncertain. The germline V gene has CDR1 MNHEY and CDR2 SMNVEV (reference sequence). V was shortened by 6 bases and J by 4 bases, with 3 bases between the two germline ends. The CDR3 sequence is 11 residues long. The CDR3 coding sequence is TGTGCCAGCAGGAGTAATGAAAAACTGTTTTTT. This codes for CASRSNEKLFF.